The 13 T cell receptor beta chains in this list originate from one sample, sequenced in a study of graft-versus-host responses after intestinal transplantation. Sequencing used immunoSEQ multiplex PCR; TCRdb keeps in-frame clones, though not all of them. The table records 90,000 to 130,000 clones, approximately 90% of them present only once. What these receptors recognize is not known. The sequencing here drew on unstimulated CD4+ T cells sorted from spleen or lymph node cells, taken before transplant. These receptors all stem from a human donor who was the organ donor for an intestinal transplant.

This clone has a single count. V usage is TRBV18 and J usage is TRBJ2-7; 7 bases line up with TRBD1. Germline V gene data show CDR1 as KGHSH and CDR2 as LQKENI. After removal of 9 bases from V and 6 bases from J, the junction contained 5 bases not matched to a gene. The CDR3 is 11 amino acids. The CDR3 DNA follows: TGTGCCAGACACGACAGGGCCGAGCAGTACTTC. This sequence encodes CARHDRAEQYF.

V usage is TRBV2 and J usage is TRBJ2-2; D tentatively fits TRBD1 or TRBD2 (5 bases each). The CDR3 spans 13 residues. V lost 7 bases to trimming and J lost 4 bases, with 10 bases between them. Germline V CDR1 and CDR2: SNHLY, FYNNEI. This CDR3 reads CASMRGATGELFF. The CDR3 DNA reads TGTGCCAGCATGCGAGGGGCCACCGGGGAGCTGTTTTTT. The complete variable domain, with remaining parts taken from reference TRBV2 and TRBJ2-2, reads EPEVTQTPSHQVTQMGQEVILRCVPISNHLYFYWYRQILGQKVEFLVSFYNNEISEKSEIFDDQFSVERPDGSNFTLKIRSTKLEDSAMYFCASMRGATGELFFGEGSRLTVL.

The chain joins TRBV27 to TRBJ2-6; D gene uncertain. This CDR3 is 15 amino acids long. V gave up 7 bases and J gave up 4 bases, with 14 bases separating them. Germline V CDR1 and CDR2: MNHEY, SMNVEV (reference sequence). The CDR3 nucleotides read TGTGCCAGCACCCCCCTTGGATGGGGGGCCAACGTCCTGACTTTC. It codes for CASTPLGWGANVLTF. Based on the CDR3 plus reference TRBV27 and TRBJ2-6, the full variable domain is EAQVTQNPRYLITVTGKKLTVTCSQNMNHEYMSWYRQDPGLGLRQIYYSMNVEVTDKGDVPEGYKVSRKEKRNFPLILESPSPNQTSLYFCASTPLGWGANVLTFGAGSRLTVL.

This chain connects TRBV29-1 to TRBJ1-1; D not certain. CDR1 SQVTM and CDR2 ANQGSEA come from the germline V gene. V was shortened by 4 bases and J by 0 bases, with 6 bases between the two germline ends. CDR3 size: 12 residues. The CDR3 DNA reads TGCAGCGTTGGGGCCATGAACACTGAAGCTTTCTTT. This sequence encodes CSVGAMNTEAFF. Full variable domain (outside the CDR3, taken from reference TRBV29-1 and TRBJ1-1): SAVISQKPSRDICQRGTSLTIQCQVDSQVTMMFWYRQQPGQSLTLIATANQGSEATYESGFVIDKFPISRPNLTFSTLTVSNMSPEDSSIYLCSVGAMNTEAFFGQGTRLTVV.

This clone was counted once. Other DNA sequences in this sample translate to the same CDR3. V usage is TRBV5-7 and J usage is TRBJ2-7, with D possibly matching TRBD2 (6 bases). TRBV5-7 is placed among ORFs of uncertain function. CDR3 length: 16 amino acids. Trimming took off 0 bases at V and 7 bases at J, with 20 bases between the two ends. The CDR3 bases are TGTGCCAGCAGCTTGGTCCCAGGGAGGAGTTCGGGGGAGCAGTACTTC. Translated: CASSLVPGRSSGEQYF.

The DNA for the CDR3 is TGTGCCAGCAGCTTAGGACATCCAAATCAGCCCCAGCATTTT. Its protein product is CASSLGHPNQPQHF. The chain uses TRBV7-2 and TRBJ1-5; no firm D call. This CDR3 comprises 14 residues. CDR1 SGHTA and CDR2 FQGNSA come from the germline V gene. The V and J ends lost 1 base and 4 bases respectively, with 8 bases between them.

Only a few counts were recorded for this clone. The chain uses TRBV10-3 and TRBJ2-2, with unresolved D. Germline V gene data show CDR1 as ENHRY and CDR2 as SYGVKD. Trimming cost V 3 bases and J 5 bases, with 7 bases left between them. The CDR3 contains 13 residues. The CDR3 here is CAISDGVTGELFF. As DNA, the CDR3 is TGTGCCATCAGTGATGGGGTTACCGGGGAGCTGTTTTTT.

CDR3 in DNA: TGTGCCAGCAGCCGCAGGACGCACGGGAGGGACTATGGCTACACCTTC. Its protein is CASSRRTHGRDYGYTF. The chain has TRBV13 and TRBJ1-2; D gene ambiguous. The length of the CDR3 is 16 residues. Germline loops: CDR1 PRHDT, CDR2 FYEKMQ (reference sequence). V was pared by 5 bases and J by 3 bases, with 19 bases between. The complete variable domain, with remaining parts taken from reference TRBV13 and TRBJ1-2, reads AAGVIQSPRHLIKEKRETATLKCYPIPRHDTVYWYQQGPGQDPQFLISFYEKMQSDKGSIPDRFSAQQFSDYHSELNMSSLELGDSALYFCASSRRTHGRDYGYTFGSGTRLTVV.

The chain employs TRBV19 and TRBJ2-1; no clear D. The CDR3 spans 12 residues. Germline V CDR1 and CDR2: LNHDA, SQIVND (reference sequence). The V end lost 1 base, the J end lost 8 bases, and 6 bases lay between the germline ends. The CDR3 spells CASSIGVDEQFF. In DNA form, the CDR3 reads TGTGCCAGTAGTATAGGGGTAGATGAGCAGTTCTTC.

V and J are TRBV18 and TRBJ1-2; tentative D call: TRBD1 (5 bases). From germline, CDR1 is KGHSH and CDR2 LQKENI. V was pared by 3 bases and J by 0 bases, with 11 bases between. CDR3 size: 15 residues. As DNA, the CDR3 is TGTGCCAGCTCACCGCAGGGAAATACTAACTATGGCTACACCTTC. Translating it yields CASSPQGNTNYGYTF.

CDR3 protein: CSVCFGLNTEAFF. The CDR3 DNA reads as TGCAGCGTTTGCTTCGGGTTGAACACTGAAGCTTTCTTT. The chain links TRBV29-1 to TRBJ1-1; D remains unclear. V lost 5 bases to trimming and J lost 0 bases, with 10 bases between them. The CDR3 extends over 13 amino acids. The V gene's germline CDR1 is SQVTM and CDR2 ANQGSEA.

The V call is TRBV2, the J call TRBJ2-4; D gene unclear. Trimming left V 4 bases short and J 7 bases short, with 8 bases between. The CDR3 has 12 amino acids. Germline V lookup: CDR1 SNHLY, CDR2 FYNNEI. The CDR3 here is CASSVSRNIQYF. The DNA for the CDR3 is TGTGCCAGCAGTGTTTCACGGAACATTCAGTACTTC.

This rearrangement joins TRBV7-2 to TRBJ1-3; D may be TRBD1 (5 bases). Germline assignment: CDR1 SGHTA and CDR2 FQGNSA. V lost 0 bases, J lost 4 bases, and 10 bases lay in between. CDR3 length: 15 amino acids. The CDR3 DNA sequence: TGTGCCAGCAGCTTAGCGCCTGGGGGGGGAAACACCATATATTTT. It codes for CASSLAPGGGNTIYF.